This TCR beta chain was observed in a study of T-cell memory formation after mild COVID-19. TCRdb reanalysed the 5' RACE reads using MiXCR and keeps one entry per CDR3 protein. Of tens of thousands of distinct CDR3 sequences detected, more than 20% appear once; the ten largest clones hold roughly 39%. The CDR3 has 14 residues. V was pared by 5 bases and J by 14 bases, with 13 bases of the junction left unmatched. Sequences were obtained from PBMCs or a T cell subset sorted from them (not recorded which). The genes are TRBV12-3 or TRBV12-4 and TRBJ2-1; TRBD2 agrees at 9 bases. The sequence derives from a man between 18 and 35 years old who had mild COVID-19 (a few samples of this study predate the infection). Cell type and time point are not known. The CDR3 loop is CASSDGGGAEREFF. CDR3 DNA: TGTGCCAGCAGTGACGGCGGGGGGGCCGAGAGGGAGTTCTTC.